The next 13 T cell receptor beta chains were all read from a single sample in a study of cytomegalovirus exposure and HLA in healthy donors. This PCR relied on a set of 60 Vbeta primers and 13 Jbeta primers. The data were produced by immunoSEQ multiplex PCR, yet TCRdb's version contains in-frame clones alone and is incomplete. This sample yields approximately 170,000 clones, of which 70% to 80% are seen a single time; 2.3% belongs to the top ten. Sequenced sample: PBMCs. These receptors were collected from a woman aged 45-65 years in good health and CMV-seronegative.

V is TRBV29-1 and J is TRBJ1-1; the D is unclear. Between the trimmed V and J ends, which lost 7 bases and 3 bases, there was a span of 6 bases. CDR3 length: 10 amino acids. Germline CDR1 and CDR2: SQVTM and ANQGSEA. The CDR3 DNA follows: TGCAGCGCCGGGGACACTGAAGCTTTCTTT. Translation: CSAGDTEAFF.

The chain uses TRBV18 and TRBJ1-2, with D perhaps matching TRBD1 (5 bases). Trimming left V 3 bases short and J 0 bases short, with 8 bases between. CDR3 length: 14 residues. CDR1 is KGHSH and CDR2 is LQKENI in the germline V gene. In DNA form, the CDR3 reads TGTGCCAGCTCACCGGCAGGGTCTAACTATGGCTACACCTTC. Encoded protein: CASSPAGSNYGYTF.

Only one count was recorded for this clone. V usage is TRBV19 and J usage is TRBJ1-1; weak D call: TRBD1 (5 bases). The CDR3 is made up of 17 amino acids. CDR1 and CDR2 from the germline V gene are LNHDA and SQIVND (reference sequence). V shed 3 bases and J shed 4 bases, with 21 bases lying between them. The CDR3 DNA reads TGTGCCAGTAGTATGACGGGGACTCAGCTCGGGCGCACTGAAGCTTTCTTT. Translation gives CASSMTGTQLGRTEAFF.

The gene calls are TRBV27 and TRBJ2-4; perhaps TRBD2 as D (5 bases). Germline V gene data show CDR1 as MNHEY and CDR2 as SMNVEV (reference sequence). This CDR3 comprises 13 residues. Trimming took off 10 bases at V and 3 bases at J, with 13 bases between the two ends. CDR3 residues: CAIPKRDKNIQYF. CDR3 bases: TGTGCCATCCCGAAGAGGGACAAAAACATTCAGTACTTC.

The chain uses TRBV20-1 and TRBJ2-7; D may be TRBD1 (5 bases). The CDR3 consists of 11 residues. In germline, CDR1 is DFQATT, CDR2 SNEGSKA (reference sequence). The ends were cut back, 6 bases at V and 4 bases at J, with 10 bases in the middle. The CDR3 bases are TGCAGTGCCAGGGTGGTTTACGAGCAGTACTTC. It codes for CSARVVYEQYF.

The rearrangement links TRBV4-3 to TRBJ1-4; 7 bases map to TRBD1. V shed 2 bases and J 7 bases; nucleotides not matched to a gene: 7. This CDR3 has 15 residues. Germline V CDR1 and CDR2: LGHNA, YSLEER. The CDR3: CASSQRQGIAEKLFF. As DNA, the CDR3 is TGCGCCAGCAGCCAACGACAGGGTATCGCTGAAAAACTGTTTTTT.

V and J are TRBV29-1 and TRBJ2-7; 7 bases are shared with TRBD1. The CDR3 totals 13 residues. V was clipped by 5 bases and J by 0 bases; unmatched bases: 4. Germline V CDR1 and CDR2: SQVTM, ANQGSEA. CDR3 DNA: TGCAGCGTTCGACAGGGTGGCTCCTACGAGCAGTACTTC. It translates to CSVRQGGSYEQYF.

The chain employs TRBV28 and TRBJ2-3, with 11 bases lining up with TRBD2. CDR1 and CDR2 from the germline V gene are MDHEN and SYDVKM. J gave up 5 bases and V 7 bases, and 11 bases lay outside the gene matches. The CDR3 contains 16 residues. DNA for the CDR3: TGTGCCAGCACCCTGCGGCTAGCGGGAGGTGTAGATACGCAGTATTTT. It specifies CASTLRLAGGVDTQYF. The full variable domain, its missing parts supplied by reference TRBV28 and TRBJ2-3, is DVKVTQSSRYLVKRTGEKVFLECVQDMDHENMFWYRQDPGLGLRLIYFSYDVKMKEKGDIPEGYSVSREKKERFSLILESASTNQTSMYLCASTLRLAGGVDTQYFGPGTRLTVL.

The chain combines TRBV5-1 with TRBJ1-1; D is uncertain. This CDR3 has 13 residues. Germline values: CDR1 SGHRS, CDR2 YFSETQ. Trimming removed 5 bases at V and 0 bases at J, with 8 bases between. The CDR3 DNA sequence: TGCGCCAGCAGTTTTGTCATGAACACTGAAGCTTTCTTT. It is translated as CASSFVMNTEAFF. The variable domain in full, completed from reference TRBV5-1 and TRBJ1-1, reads KAGVTQTPRYLIKTRGQQVTLSCSPISGHRSVSWYQQTPGQGLQFLFEYFSETQRNKGNFPGRFSGRQFSNSRSEMNVSTLELGDSALYLCASSFVMNTEAFFGQGTRLTVV.

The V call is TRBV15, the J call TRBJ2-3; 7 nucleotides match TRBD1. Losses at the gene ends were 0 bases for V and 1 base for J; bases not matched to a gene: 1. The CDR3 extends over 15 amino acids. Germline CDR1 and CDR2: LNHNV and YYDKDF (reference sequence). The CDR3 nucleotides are TGTGCCACCAGCAGAGAAACAGGGGGCACAGATACGCAGTATTTT. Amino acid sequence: CATSRETGGTDTQYF.

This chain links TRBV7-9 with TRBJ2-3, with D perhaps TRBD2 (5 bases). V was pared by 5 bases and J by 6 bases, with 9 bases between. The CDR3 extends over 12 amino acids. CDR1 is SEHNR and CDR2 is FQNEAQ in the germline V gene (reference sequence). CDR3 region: CASSHGEDTQYF. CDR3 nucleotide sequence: TGTGCCAGCAGCCACGGGGAGGATACGCAGTATTTT.

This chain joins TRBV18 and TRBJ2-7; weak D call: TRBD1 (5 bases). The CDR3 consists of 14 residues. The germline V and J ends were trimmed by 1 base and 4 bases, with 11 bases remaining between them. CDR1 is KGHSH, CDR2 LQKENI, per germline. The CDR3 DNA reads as TGTGCCAGCTCACCACTTTCAGGGCGGTACGAGCAGTACTTC. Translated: CASSPLSGRYEQYF.

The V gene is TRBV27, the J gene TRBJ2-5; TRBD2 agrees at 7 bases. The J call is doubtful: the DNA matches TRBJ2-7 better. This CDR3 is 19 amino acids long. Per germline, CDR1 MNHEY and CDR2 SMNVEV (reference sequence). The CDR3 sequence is CASSLSAPGVAGVSYEQYF. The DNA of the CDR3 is TGTGCCAGCAGTTTATCGGCCCCCGGGGTGGCGGGGGTCTCCTACGAGCAGTACTTC.